This TCR beta chain was sequenced for a study of shared clonotypes between healthy human individuals. Notes on the study in general: Since donors were few, the genetic and exposure-history diversity represented was limited. Generally, naive subsets (rather than memory subsets) showed larger estimated richness.

This clone appeared a few times. Its antigen is not known. At the DNA level, this CDR3 is encoded by other sequences in the same sample as well. In the naive CD8 group, cells lacked CD45RO and were positively selected for CCR7, so terminally differentiated effector memory CD45RA+ cells were left out. Among the donors, all were Caucasian adults who lived in Nashville, Tennessee. TCRdb keeps only in-frame clones here, not all; method: immunoSEQ multiplex PCR. The table shows more than 2 million clones, with 85% to 95% occurring only once. The receptor's source is a man aged 18 to 30 in good health. The source material was naive CD8+ T cells sorted from blood.

CDR3 loop: CASSPGQGYNEQFF. CDR3 coding DNA: TGTGCCAGCAGTCCTGGACAGGGCTACAATGAGCAGTTCTTC. The J gene is TRBJ2-1, the V gene TRBV27; TRBD1 aligns across 8 bases. Trimming removed 5 bases from V and 3 bases from J; junction bases left unmatched: 3. The CDR3 covers 14 residues. Germline values: CDR1 MNHEY, CDR2 SMNVEV (reference sequence).